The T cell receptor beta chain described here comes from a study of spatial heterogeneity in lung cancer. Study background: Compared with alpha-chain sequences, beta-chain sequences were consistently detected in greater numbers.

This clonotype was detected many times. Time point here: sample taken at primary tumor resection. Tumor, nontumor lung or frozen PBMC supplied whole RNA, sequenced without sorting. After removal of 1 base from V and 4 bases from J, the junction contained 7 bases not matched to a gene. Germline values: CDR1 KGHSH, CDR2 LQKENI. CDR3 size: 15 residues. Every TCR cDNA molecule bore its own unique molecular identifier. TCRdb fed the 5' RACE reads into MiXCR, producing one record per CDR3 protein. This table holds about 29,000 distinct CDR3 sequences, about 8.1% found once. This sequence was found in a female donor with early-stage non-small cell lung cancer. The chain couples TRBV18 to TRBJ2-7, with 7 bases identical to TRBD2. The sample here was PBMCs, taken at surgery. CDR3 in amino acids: CASSPRGGSFYEQYF. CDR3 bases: TGTGCCAGCTCACCACGGGGGGGGTCATTTTACGAGCAGTACTTC.